This T cell receptor (beta chain) comes out of a study of T cell repertoires in cytomegalovirus infection. This clonotype occurred many times. Germline V gene lookup returns CDR1 SGHVS and CDR2 FQNEAQ. The V end was cut by 1 base, the J end by 0 bases, with 6 bases between. This CDR3 is built from 14 residues. TCRdb passed the reads through MiXCR, listing each CDR3 protein once. This repertoire shows hundreds of thousands of distinct CDR3 sequences, about 8.8% found once; its top ten account for 2.5%. The source is a human donor in good health (CMV status not recorded). Some clones in this sample may be carry-over from other donors' samples. The V gene is TRBV7-8, the J gene TRBJ1-1; D is ambiguous. Material: PBMCs. CDR3 in DNA: TGTGCCAGCAGCTTAGGGACGGTGAACACTGAAGCTTTCTTT. Amino acid sequence: CASSLGTVNTEAFF.